The 27 T cell receptor beta chains below were found in one sample sequenced in a study of blood T cells in healthy people across ages. Primed by a sample-barcoded 5' primer and a J-beta primer mix, a second PCR proceeded for roughly 7 to 12 cycles. Each CDR3 protein gets one entry after TCRdb re-called the 5' RACE reads with MiXCR. This sample carries some 1.4 million distinct CDR3 sequences, roughly 45% of them seen once, and the ten largest clones take roughly 7.7%. The specimen sequenced was blood. The receptors derive from a woman aged 18-29 years in good health.

This chain links TRBV7-9 with TRBJ2-1; the match to TRBD1 covers 7 bases. The DNA matches TRBJ2-7 better at its end, which makes the J call doubtful. CDR1 is SEHNR and CDR2 is FQNEAQ in the germline V gene (reference sequence). The CDR3 covers 14 residues. The CDR3 DNA follows: TGTGCCAGCAGCTTAAACAGGGGTTGGCATGAGCAGTACTTC. As protein: CASSLNRGWHEQYF.

The chain has TRBV4-1 and TRBJ1-4; D uncertain. Germline V CDR1 and CDR2: MGHRA, YSYEKL. V was cut by 4 bases and J by 7 bases, with 10 bases left in between. This CDR3 contains 13 residues. The CDR3, as DNA: TGCGCCAGCAGCCCATCTCTTTCTGAAAAACTGTTTTTT. This translates into CASSPSLSEKLFF.

This clonotype appeared a few times. The V and J genes are TRBV7-6 and TRBJ2-5; possibly TRBD2 for D (5 bases). In germline, CDR1 is SGHVS, CDR2 FNYEAQ. The germline V and J ends were trimmed by 1 base and 5 bases, with 14 bases remaining between them. The CDR3 runs to 15 residues. The CDR3 reads CASSLGGSELETQYF. The CDR3 DNA reads as TGTGCCAGCAGCTTAGGAGGGAGCGAATTGGAGACCCAGTACTTC.

V and J are TRBV15 and TRBJ2-7; 11 bases align to TRBD1. Germline V CDR1 and CDR2: LNHNV, YYDKDF (reference sequence). The length of the CDR3 is 17 residues. V lost 3 bases to trimming and J lost 0 bases; unmatched junction nucleotides: 7. The CDR3 loop is CATSRDLGQGASYEQYF. CDR3 coding DNA: TGTGCCACCAGCAGGGATCTTGGACAGGGGGCCTCCTACGAGCAGTACTTC.

This clonotype has a handful of counts. The chain recombines TRBV20-1 with TRBJ2-5; 12 positions agree with TRBD2. The DNA end is more similar to TRBJ2-4, so the J call may be wrong. Germline CDR1 and CDR2: DFQATT and SNEGSKA (reference sequence). The CDR3 runs 14 residues. Here the CDR3 DNA reads TGCAGTGCTCCGCTAGCGGGGGGGCGTGCCATTCAGTACTTC. This gives the protein CSAPLAGGRAIQYF.

V gene TRBV12-5 combines with J gene TRBJ1-6; TRBD1 aligns across 10 bases. Trimming removed 8 bases from V and 8 bases from J; junction bases left unmatched: 3. The germline V gene encodes CDR1 LGHNT and CDR2 FRNRAP. CDR3 length: 13 amino acids. The CDR3 nucleotides are TGTGCTAGTAAGACAGGGGGCCATTCACCCCTCCACTTT. This codes for CASKTGGHSPLHF.

A word on this clonotype: A much more abundant neighbour one base away suggests this may be a read error. J is TRBJ2-3 and V is TRBV3-1, with TRBD2 identical over 8 bases. The germline gives CDR1 LGHDT, CDR2 YNNKEL (reference sequence). The CDR3 loop spans 17 amino acids. The CDR3 nucleotides are TGTGCCAGCAGCCAAGAGGGAGCGGGAGCCCTCAAAGATATGCAGTATTTT. Its protein product is CASSQEGAGALKDMQYF.

This clonotype came up a few times. The chain couples TRBV20-1 to TRBJ1-4; TRBD1 agrees at 7 bases. The germline V gene encodes CDR1 DFQATT and CDR2 SNEGSKA (reference sequence). The CDR3 is 12 amino acids. CDR3 region: CSPAQGREKLFF. In nucleotides, the CDR3 is TGCAGCCCGGCACAGGGGAGAGAAAAACTGTTTTTT.

Only a few counts were recorded for this clonotype. The rearrangement uses TRBV20-1 and TRBJ2-1; D remains ambiguous. V was shortened by 0 bases and J by 4 bases, with 16 bases between the two germline ends. Per the germline V gene, CDR1 is DFQATT and CDR2 is SNEGSKA (reference sequence). This CDR3 region has 16 residues. The CDR3 is CSARDQGPTGYNEQFF. The CDR3 nucleotides read TGCAGTGCTAGAGATCAAGGACCGACGGGTTACAATGAGCAGTTCTTC.

This clonotype was picked up many times. The chain has TRBV9 and TRBJ1-1, with D tentatively TRBD1 (5 bases). CDR1 and CDR2 (germline): SGDLS, YYNGEE. CDR3 size: 14 residues. Trimming pared 0 bases from V and 0 bases from J, leaving 6 bases between. CDR3 in amino acids: CASSVEGLNTEAFF. DNA of the CDR3: TGTGCCAGCAGCGTAGAGGGGTTGAACACTGAAGCTTTCTTT.

The chain uses TRBV6-6 and TRBJ1-1, with a tentative D call TRBD1 (5 bases). The ends were cut back, 11 bases at V and 6 bases at J, with 13 bases in the middle. The CDR3 loop spans 11 amino acids. Germline loops: CDR1 MNHNY, CDR2 SVGAGI (reference sequence). CDR3 DNA: TGTGCCGTGCGGGGGAAGGCTGAAGCTTTCTTT. It encodes CAVRGKAEAFF.

The CDR3 DNA follows: TGTGCCTGCTACCGCTGGGGAGAGACCCAGTACTTC. Translated: CACYRWGETQYF. The V and J genes are TRBV7-9 and TRBJ2-7, with D hard to call. The DNA end is more similar to TRBJ2-5, so the J call may be wrong. Looked up from germline, CDR1 is SEHNR and CDR2 is FQNEAQ (reference sequence). This CDR3 has 12 amino acids.

The V and J genes are TRBV6-5 and TRBJ2-1; D tentatively reads TRBD1 or TRBD2 (5 bases each). Germline values: CDR1 MNHEY, CDR2 SVGAGI. There are 15 residues in the CDR3. Deletions cut 2 bases from V and 2 bases from J, with 10 bases between. The CDR3 DNA reads as TGTGCCAGCAGTTACGAGGGGAACACCTACAATGAGCAGTTCTTC. This codes for CASSYEGNTYNEQFF.

A few counts support this clonotype. The chain combines TRBV7-2 with TRBJ2-5, with D unclear. Per germline, CDR1 SGHTA and CDR2 FQGNSA. This CDR3 spans 12 amino acids. Trimming removed 5 bases at V and 5 bases at J, with 9 bases between. The CDR3 region is CASSPVRETQYF. CDR3 DNA sequence: TGTGCCAGCAGCCCGGTTCGGGAGACCCAGTACTTC. Supplemented by reference TRBV7-2 and TRBJ2-5, the full variable domain reads GAGVSQSPSNKVTEKGKDVELRCDPISGHTALYWYRQSLGQGLEFLIYFQGNSAPDKSGLPSDRFSAERTGGSVSTLTIQRTQQEDSAVYLCASSPVRETQYFGPGTRLLVL.

To note about this clonotype: The germline gene is not matched at one end of the junction; a read error may be the cause. The chain employs TRBV10-3 and TRBJ1-5; D remains ambiguous. CDR1 ENHRY and CDR2 SYGVKD come from the germline V gene. There are 13 residues in the CDR3. For the CDR3, the DNA is TGTGCCAGCAGTGAGTCCGGGAAACAGCCCCAGCATTTT. Its protein is CASSESGKQPQHF.

This chain uses TRBV30 with TRBJ1-2; 8 bases are shared with TRBD1. The germline V gene has CDR1 GTSNPN and CDR2 SVGIG (reference sequence). The V segment lost 8 bases and the J segment 3 bases; nucleotides outside the gene matches: 5. The CDR3 runs to 12 residues. The CDR3 nucleotides are TGTGCCGGACAGGGTCCGGACTATGGCTACACCTTC. Encoded protein: CAGQGPDYGYTF.

There are a few counts of this clonotype. This rearrangement joins TRBV20-1 to TRBJ2-1; 16 bases match TRBD2. Germline-derived CDR1 and CDR2 are DFQATT and SNEGSKA (reference sequence). V was pared by 5 bases and J by 8 bases, with 12 bases of the junction left unmatched. The CDR3 extends over 17 amino acids. CDR3 nucleotide sequence: TGCAGTGCTGCGCATCCCGGGACTAGCGGGAGGGCCTATGAGCAGTTCTTC. Translation gives CSAAHPGTSGRAYEQFF.

This clonotype turned up a few times. The rearrangement uses TRBV6-1 and TRBJ2-7; D remains unclear. The CDR3 is made up of 14 amino acids. V lost 2 bases to trimming and J lost 2 bases, with 10 bases between them. Germline loops: CDR1 MNHNS, CDR2 SASEGT. This CDR3 reads CASSENRQTYEQYF. The CDR3 DNA sequence: TGTGCCAGCAGTGAAAATCGTCAGACCTACGAGCAGTACTTC.

This clonotype was seen more than once but under ten times. The chain joins TRBV4-1 to TRBJ2-1, with 8 positions matching TRBD2. The CDR3 contains 15 residues. Trimming removed 0 bases from V and 5 bases from J; junction bases left unmatched: 3. Germline values: CDR1 MGHRA, CDR2 YSYEKL. CDR3 protein: CASSQEAGDHNEQFF. The CDR3 DNA reads TGCGCCAGCAGCCAAGAAGCGGGAGATCACAATGAGCAGTTCTTC.

The chain couples TRBV7-2 to TRBJ2-7, with 10 bases aligning to TRBD2. Germline CDR1 and CDR2: SGHTA and FQGNSA. Unmatched junction bases numbered 7, after V lost 1 base and J lost 7 bases. The CDR3 is made up of 15 amino acids. The CDR3 nucleotides are TGTGCCAGCAGCTTAGTAGCTAGCGGGAGTGGTGAGCAGTACTTC. It yields the protein CASSLVASGSGEQYF.

The rearrangement uses TRBV4-1 and TRBJ2-2; 10 nucleotides line up with TRBD2. The CDR3 is 18 amino acids. Per the germline V gene, CDR1 is MGHRA and CDR2 is YSYEKL. Trimming at V came to 4 bases and at J to 3 bases, leaving 11 bases not matched to a gene. The CDR3 nucleotides are TGCGCCAGCAGCCGACCTCTACTAGCGGGGAAAGACACCGGGGAGCTGTTTTTT. Protein product: CASSRPLLAGKDTGELFF.

The gene calls are TRBV6-1 and TRBJ1-5; TRBD1 aligns across 8 bases. Trimming took 6 bases from V and 1 from J; bases not matched to a gene: 8. The V gene's germline CDR1 is MNHNS and CDR2 SASEGT. The CDR3 spans 16 residues. The CDR3 DNA is TGTGCCAGCAGGGCCCAGGGGGCGACAAGCAATCAGCCCCAGCATTTT. Its translation: CASRAQGATSNQPQHF.

A few counts support this clonotype. This chain uses TRBV7-3 with TRBJ2-7; D call uncertain. V lost 3 bases, J lost 2 bases, and 11 bases lay in between. In germline, CDR1 is SGHTA, CDR2 FQGTGA. The CDR3 is made up of 14 amino acids. The CDR3 loop is CASSFGSPPYEQYF. The CDR3 DNA is TGTGCCAGCAGCTTTGGCAGCCCCCCCTACGAGCAGTACTTC.

This rearrangement joins TRBV10-3 to TRBJ2-7; D tentatively reads TRBD1 or TRBD2 (5 bases each). CDR3 length: 13 residues. V was clipped by 10 bases and J by 2 bases, with 15 bases between them. The germline V gene has CDR1 ENHRY and CDR2 SYGVKD. The CDR3 DNA follows: TGTGCCAACCGGGACGGAGCCACCTACGAGCAGTACTTC. Encoded protein: CANRDGATYEQYF.

As DNA, the CDR3 is TGTGCCAGCAGCCAAGGGAGACAGGGAGGCGACTATGGCTACACCTTC. As protein: CASSQGRQGGDYGYTF. V and J are TRBV3-1 and TRBJ1-2, with 7 bases identical to TRBD1. The CDR3 runs 16 residues. Looked up from germline, CDR1 is LGHDT and CDR2 is YNNKEL (reference sequence). The trim removed 1 base at V and 3 bases at J, leaving 8 bases unmatched.

The chain uses TRBV5-1 and TRBJ1-2, with D possibly matching TRBD1 (6 bases). CDR3 length: 14 amino acids. Trimming took off 4 bases at V and 8 bases at J, with 18 bases between the two ends. Germline values: CDR1 SGHRS, CDR2 YFSETQ. CDR3 amino acids: CASSLPGGGSGYTF. CDR3 bases: TGCGCCAGCAGCCTACCAGGAGGGGGGAGCGGCTACACCTTC.

The chain is built from TRBV20-1 and TRBJ2-7; D perhaps matches TRBD2 (5 bases). The DNA end lines up better with TRBJ2-5; the J call may be wrong. The CDR3 contains 14 residues. Germline V gene lookup returns CDR1 DFQATT and CDR2 SNEGSKA (reference sequence). Here the CDR3 reads CSTLLGGGGETQYF. Here the CDR3 DNA reads TGCAGTACCCTATTGGGCGGAGGAGGAGAGACCCAGTACTTC.